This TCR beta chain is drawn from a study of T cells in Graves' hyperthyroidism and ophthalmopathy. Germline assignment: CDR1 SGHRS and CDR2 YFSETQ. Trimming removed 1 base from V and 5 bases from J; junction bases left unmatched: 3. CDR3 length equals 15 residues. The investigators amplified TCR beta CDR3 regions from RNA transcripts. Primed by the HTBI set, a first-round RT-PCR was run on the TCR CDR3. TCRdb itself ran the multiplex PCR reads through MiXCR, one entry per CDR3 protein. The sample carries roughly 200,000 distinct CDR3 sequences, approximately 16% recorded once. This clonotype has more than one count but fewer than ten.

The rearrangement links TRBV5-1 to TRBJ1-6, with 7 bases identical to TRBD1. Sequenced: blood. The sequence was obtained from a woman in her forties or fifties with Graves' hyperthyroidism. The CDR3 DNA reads TGCGCCAGCAGCTTGACCGGGACAGATAATTCACCCCTCCACTTT. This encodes CASSLTGTDNSPLHF.